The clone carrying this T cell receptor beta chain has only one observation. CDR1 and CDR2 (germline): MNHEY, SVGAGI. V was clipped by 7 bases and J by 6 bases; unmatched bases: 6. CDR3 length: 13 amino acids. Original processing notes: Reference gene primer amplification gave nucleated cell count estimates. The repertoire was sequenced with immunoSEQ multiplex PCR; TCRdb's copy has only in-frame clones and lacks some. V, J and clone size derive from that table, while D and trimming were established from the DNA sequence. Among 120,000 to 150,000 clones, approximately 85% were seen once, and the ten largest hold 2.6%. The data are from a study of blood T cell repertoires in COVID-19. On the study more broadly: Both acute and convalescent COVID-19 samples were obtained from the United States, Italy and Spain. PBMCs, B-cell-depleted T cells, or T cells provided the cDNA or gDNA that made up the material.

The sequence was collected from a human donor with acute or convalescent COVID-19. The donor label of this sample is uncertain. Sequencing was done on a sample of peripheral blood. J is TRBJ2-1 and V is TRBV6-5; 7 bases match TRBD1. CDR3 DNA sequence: TGTGCCAGCAAGGCGCGACAGGGCAATGAGCAGTTCTTC. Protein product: CASKARQGNEQFF.